A selection of T cell receptor beta chains follows, all from one sample in a study of blood T cell repertoires in COVID-19. The repertoire was sequenced with immunoSEQ multiplex PCR; TCRdb's copy has only in-frame clones and lacks some. Of some 31,000 clones listed, roughly 85% are singletons. Sequenced material: peripheral blood. The receptors were sampled from a human donor with acute or convalescent COVID-19. The donor label of this sample is uncertain. Both conserved end residues are part of each CDR3. D genes are given only for firm matches. The size field is filled for only some rows; it gives once, few, many or a size class.

>TRBD1|TRBV27|TRBJ1-2|-|17
TGTGCCAGCAGTTCGAAGACAGGGCGTTCGTCTAACTATGGCTACACCTTC
CASSSKTGRSSNYGYTF
>-|TRBV7-8|TRBJ1-3|once|15
TGTGCCAGCAGCTTAGCAAAGGAGACTGGAAACACCATATATTTT
CASSLAKETGNTIYF
>-|TRBV10-3|TRBJ2-7|-|15
TGTGCCATCGGCCCCCGGGACACCAACTCCTACGAGCAGTACTTC
CAIGPRDTNSYEQYF
>-|TRBV7-6|TRBJ2-3|-|12
TGTGCCAGCGGTGGGGCGGCGGATACGCAGTATTTT
CASGGAADTQYF
>-|TRBV7-3|TRBJ2-3|-|13
TGTGCCAGCAGCCGGGGGGCCCCAGATACGCAGTATTTT
CASSRGAPDTQYF
>TRBD1|TRBV13|TRBJ1-3|-|19
TGTGCCAGCAGTTTAAACAGGGGAGTCTTTTCCCCGTCTGGAAACACCATATATTTT
CASSLNRGVFSPSGNTIYF
>TRBD1|TRBV5-1|TRBJ1-2|-|13
TGCGCCAGCAGCATTACAGGGGGCTATGGCTACACCTTC
CASSITGGYGYTF
>TRBD1|TRBV24-1|TRBJ2-1|-|20
TGTGCCACCAGTGATTTCCCGACAGGGGACGGAAGACGATCCTACAATGAGCAGTTCTTC
CATSDFPTGDGRRSYNEQFF
>TRBD1|TRBV24-1|TRBJ1-2|few|14
TGTGCCACCAGTGATCGGACAGGCTGGGAGGGCTACACCTTC
CATSDRTGWEGYTF
>-|TRBV12-3/TRBV12-4|TRBJ1-2|-|13
TGTGCCAGCAGCCTACAAGCGAACTATGGCTACACCTTC
CASSLQANYGYTF
>-|TRBV28|TRBJ1-2|few|13
TGTGCCAGCAGTTTGAGGGATAACTATGGCTACACCTTC
CASSLRDNYGYTF
>TRBD1|TRBV18|TRBJ2-2|-|20
TGTGCCAGCTCACCTCTAAGGACAGGGGACGCCTCATTGAACACCGGGGAGCTGTTTTTT
CASSPLRTGDASLNTGELFF
>TRBD2|TRBV11-2|TRBJ2-5|-|15
TGTGCCAGCAGGCCCCTAGCGGGGAGGGGAGAGACCCAGTACTTC
CASRPLAGRGETQYF
>-|TRBV12-3/TRBV12-4|TRBJ1-3|-|11
TGTGCCAGCAGTTTTGGCAACACCATATATTTT
CASSFGNTIYF
>TRBD2|TRBV7-3|TRBJ2-3|-|17
TGTGCCAGCAGCTTCCGAATAGCGGGGGGGCCTACAGATACGCAGTATTTT
CASSFRIAGGPTDTQYF
>TRBD1|TRBV7-9|TRBJ1-2|-|15
TGTGCCAGCAGCGGGCGGGACAGCCTGAACTATGGCTACACCTTC
CASSGRDSLNYGYTF
>-|TRBV28|TRBJ1-2|-|14
TGTGCCAGCAGTTTATATGCTGGGGGCGCCGGCTACACCTTC
CASSLYAGGAGYTF
>TRBD1|TRBV20-1|TRBJ1-1|once|11
TGCAGTGCCAAGGGACAGGGAAGAGCTTTCTTT
CSAKGQGRAFF
>-|TRBV10-3|TRBJ1-1|-|16
TGTGCCATCAGCCTAGAACCACTGGCCCTGAACACTGAAGCTTTCTTT
CAISLEPLALNTEAFF
>TRBD1|TRBV18|TRBJ1-1|few|16
TGTGCCAGCTCACCGACGGGACAGGGGGCGGATAAGGAAGCTTTCTTT
CASSPTGQGADKEAFF
>-|TRBV7-2|TRBJ1-2|-|14
TGTGCCAGCAGCTTAGGTCCGACTGGCGATGGCTACACCTTC
CASSLGPTGDGYTF
>-|TRBV20-1|TRBJ2-7|-|15
TGCAGTGCTAGTCTAATCCAGGCTCATTCCTACGAGCAGTACTTC
CSASLIQAHSYEQYF
>-|TRBV5-5|TRBJ2-5|-|13
TGTGCCAGCAGCTCGGACACGCAAGAGACCCAGTACTTC
CASSSDTQETQYF
>-|TRBV29-1|TRBJ1-2|-|12
TGCAGCGTTGACAACAGGGCCTATGGCTACACCTTC
CSVDNRAYGYTF
>TRBD1|TRBV30|TRBJ1-2|once|14
TGTGCCTGGAAGGGACAGGGGGCGTCGGGTGGCTACACCTTC
CAWKGQGASGGYTF
>TRBD1|TRBV29-1|TRBJ2-7|-|14
TGCAGCGGCCTGCCAACCGGGACAGGGGGCGAGCAGTACTTC
CSGLPTGTGGEQYF
>-|TRBV11-2|TRBJ1-2|-|14
TGTGCCAGCAGCTTAGAAGCGTCCGGGTATAGCTACACCTTC
CASSLEASGYSYTF
>TRBD2|TRBV11-3|TRBJ2-1|-|17
TGTGCCAGCAGCTTAGATCAGGGCGGGAGGGCCAACAATGAGCAGTTCTTC
CASSLDQGGRANNEQFF
>TRBD1|TRBV7-9|TRBJ1-4|-|16
TGTGCCAGCAGTCAAACGCTGGGACAGGGTAATGAAAAACTGTTTTTT
CASSQTLGQGNEKLFF
>-|TRBV6-1|TRBJ1-6|-|14
TGTGCCAGCAGTGAAACAGGGTTAAGATCACCCCTCCACTTT
CASSETGLRSPLHF
>TRBD1|TRBV9|TRBJ1-4|-|15
TGTGCCAGCAGCGGAGCACAGGGGGTATTTGAAAAACTGTTTTTT
CASSGAQGVFEKLFF
>-|TRBV6-5|TRBJ1-1|-|14
TGTGCCAGCAGTTATTACGACAGGAACACTGAAGCTTTCTTT
CASSYYDRNTEAFF
>TRBD2|TRBV7-9|TRBJ2-1|-|15
TGTGCCAGCAGCTCCTTCGCGGGAGCCAATAATGAGCAGTTCTTC
CASSSFAGANNEQFF
>-|TRBV19|TRBJ1-1|-|13
TGTGCCAGTACTCCGTCGGGGGAGACTGAAGCTTTCTTT
CASTPSGETEAFF
>-|TRBV2|TRBJ1-2|-|14
TGTGCCAGCAGTGAAATATCCGCTAACTATGGCTACACCTTC
CASSEISANYGYTF
>-|TRBV2|TRBJ1-5|-|14
TGTGCCAGCAGTTACCAGTATAGCAATCAGCCCCAGCATTTT
CASSYQYSNQPQHF
>TRBD2|TRBV7-2|TRBJ2-3|-|15
TGTGCCAGCAGCTTAAAGGCTAGCGGTGTAGATACGCAGTATTTT
CASSLKASGVDTQYF
>-|TRBV5-1|TRBJ1-6|-|12
TGCGCCAGCCGACAAGATAATTCACCCCTCCACTTT
CASRQDNSPLHF
>TRBD1|TRBV5-1|TRBJ1-1|-|15
TGCGCCAGCAGCCTACAGACAGGGGAGAACACTGAAGCTTTCTTT
CASSLQTGENTEAFF
>-|TRBV4-2|TRBJ2-7|-|13
TGTGCCAGCAGCCAAGATGTGGGGCGCGAGCAGTACTTC
CASSQDVGREQYF
>-|TRBV7-2|TRBJ1-5|once|13
TGTGCCAGCAGCCCGAGGAAAGATCAGCCCCAGCATTTT
CASSPRKDQPQHF
>TRBD1|TRBV4-3|TRBJ2-5|-|17
TGCGCCAGCAGCCAAGATTTTGGGACAGGGAAACAAGAGACCCAGTACTTC
CASSQDFGTGKQETQYF
>TRBD1|TRBV11-3|TRBJ1-1|-|14
TGTGCCAGCAGCTTAAACAGGGGGCTCACTGAAGCTTTCTTT
CASSLNRGLTEAFF
>TRBD1|TRBV5-1|TRBJ2-5|-|14
TGCGCCAGCAGCAAGGACAGGGGACAAGAGACCCAGTACTTC
CASSKDRGQETQYF